This paragraph covers one TCR beta chain sequence. The V and J ends lost 1 base and 0 bases respectively, with 15 bases between them. The CDR3 is 17 amino acids. This table comes from immunoSEQ multiplex PCR, and its TCRdb copy is limited to in-frame clones, with some not included. The table has 110,000 or so clones, about 80% seen once. This sample stems from a study of blood T cell repertoires in COVID-19. The wider study: The United States, Italy and Spain were the sources of the acute and convalescent COVID-19 samples. PBMCs, B-cell-depleted T cells, or T cells provided the cDNA or gDNA that made up the material.

The chain uses TRBV23-1 and TRBJ1-1; D gene uncertain. TRBV23-1 is recorded as an ORF, its role being uncertain. Sequencing was performed on peripheral blood. The receptor's source is a woman aged 40 to 50 with acute or convalescent COVID-19. CDR3 residues: CASSQCDISWLNTEAFF. CDR3 bases: TGCGCCAGCAGTCAATGTGACATTAGTTGGTTGAACACTGAAGCTTTCTTT.